This entry is about one TCR beta chain. This specimen comes from a study of blood T cell repertoires in COVID-19. Study-wide background: The United States, Italy and Spain were the sources of the acute and convalescent COVID-19 samples. The cDNA or gDNA used as material had been derived from T cells, B-cell-depleted T cells, or PBMCs.

As handled by the study authors: Reference gene primers were amplified, and this amplification served to estimate nucleated cell counts. TCRdb's table, derived via immunoSEQ multiplex PCR, lists solely in-frame clones and lacks some. The V and J calls and clone size were taken over from that table, and D and trimming were inferred from the DNA. The table records about 160,000 clones, roughly 91% of them present only once. Sequenced sample: peripheral blood. The receptor's source is a woman aged 45-60 years with acute or convalescent COVID-19.

The CDR3 loop reads CAWSAYNEQFF. Written as DNA, the CDR3 is TGTGCCTGGTCAGCCTACAATGAGCAGTTCTTC. The rearrangement links TRBV30 to TRBJ2-1; D ambiguous. This CDR3 has 11 residues. V gave up 5 bases and J gave up 2 bases, with 4 bases separating them. Per germline, CDR1 GTSNPN and CDR2 SVGIG (reference sequence).